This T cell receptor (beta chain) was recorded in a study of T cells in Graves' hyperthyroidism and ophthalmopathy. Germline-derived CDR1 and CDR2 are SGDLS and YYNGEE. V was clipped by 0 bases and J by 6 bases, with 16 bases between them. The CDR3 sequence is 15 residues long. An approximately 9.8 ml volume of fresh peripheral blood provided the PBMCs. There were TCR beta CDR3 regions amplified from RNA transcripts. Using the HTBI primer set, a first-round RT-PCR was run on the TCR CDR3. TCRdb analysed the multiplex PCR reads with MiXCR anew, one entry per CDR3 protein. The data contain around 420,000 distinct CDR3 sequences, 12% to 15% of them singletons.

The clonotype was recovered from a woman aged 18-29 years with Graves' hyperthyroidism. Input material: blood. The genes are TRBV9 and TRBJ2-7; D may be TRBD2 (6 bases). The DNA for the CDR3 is TGTGCCAGCAGCGTAGGGGGAGGTTCGTCAGGCGAGCAGTACTTC. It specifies CASSVGGGSSGEQYF.